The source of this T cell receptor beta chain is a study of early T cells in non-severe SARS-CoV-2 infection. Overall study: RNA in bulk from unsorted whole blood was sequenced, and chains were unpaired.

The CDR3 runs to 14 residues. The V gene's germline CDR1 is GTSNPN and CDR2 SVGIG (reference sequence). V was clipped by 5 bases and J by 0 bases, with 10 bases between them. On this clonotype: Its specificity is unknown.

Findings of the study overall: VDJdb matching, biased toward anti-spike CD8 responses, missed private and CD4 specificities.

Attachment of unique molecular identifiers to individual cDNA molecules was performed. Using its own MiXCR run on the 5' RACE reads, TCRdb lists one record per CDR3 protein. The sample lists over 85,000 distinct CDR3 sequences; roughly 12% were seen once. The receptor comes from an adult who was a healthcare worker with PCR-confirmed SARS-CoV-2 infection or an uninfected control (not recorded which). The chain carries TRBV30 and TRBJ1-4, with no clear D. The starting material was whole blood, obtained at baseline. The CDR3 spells CAWGRGATNEKLFF. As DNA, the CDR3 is TGTGCCTGGGGGAGAGGAGCAACTAATGAAAAACTGTTTTTT.